A single sample is the source of the 20 T cell receptor beta chains below, sequenced in a study of cytomegalovirus exposure and HLA in healthy donors. Amplification used 60 Vbeta primers and 13 Jbeta primers. Data came from immunoSEQ multiplex PCR; TCRdb stores just in-frame clones and leaves some out. The sample includes 130,000 or so clones, about 76% of them seen just once. The material sequenced was PBMCs. The source of these receptors is a woman in her forties in good health and CMV-seronegative.

The gene calls are TRBV29-1 and TRBJ1-1, with D possibly being TRBD1 (5 bases). This CDR3 is 12 amino acids long. Germline CDR1 reads SQVTM; CDR2 reads ANQGSEA. Trimming left V 3 bases short and J 5 bases short, with 10 bases between. The CDR3 DNA is TGCAGCGTTGATGGTCAGGGAACTGAAGCTTTCTTT. Its protein is CSVDGQGTEAFF.

The chain is built from TRBV6-5 and TRBJ1-1; D is ambiguous. Germline V CDR1 and CDR2: MNHEY, SVGAGI. This CDR3 has 14 residues. Trimming left V 5 bases short and J 6 bases short, with 16 bases between. The CDR3 nucleotides read TGTGCCAGCAGTCAAGGGAGGTTGGGATCTGAAGCTTTCTTT. Residues: CASSQGRLGSEAFF.

The gene calls are TRBV7-2 and TRBJ1-1; the D gene is possibly TRBD1 (5 bases). Germline V CDR1 and CDR2: SGHTA, FQGNSA. Trimming took 4 bases from V and 0 from J, leaving 12 bases between them. This CDR3 contains 15 residues. DNA for the CDR3: TGTGCCAGCAGCTCACCACTGGGGCTGAACACTGAAGCTTTCTTT. This gives the protein CASSSPLGLNTEAFF. Complete variable domain (other parts from reference TRBV7-2 and TRBJ1-1): GAGVSQSPSNKVTEKGKDVELRCDPISGHTALYWYRQSLGQGLEFLIYFQGNSAPDKSGLPSDRFSAERTGGSVSTLTIQRTQQEDSAVYLCASSSPLGLNTEAFFGQGTRLTVV.

The gene calls are TRBV4-2 and TRBJ1-5; D perhaps matches TRBD1 (5 bases). Trimming left V 2 bases short and J 4 bases short, with 9 bases between. The CDR3 spans 14 residues. CDR1 and CDR2 from the germline V gene are LGHNA and YNFKEQ. The CDR3 spells CASSQTGGNQPQHF. Here the CDR3 DNA reads TGTGCCAGCAGCCAAACAGGAGGGAATCAGCCCCAGCATTTT.

The J gene is TRBJ1-5, the V gene TRBV2, with D tentatively TRBD1 (6 bases). The CDR3 runs 15 residues. Trimming shortened V by 4 bases and J by 1 base, and 11 bases separated the two germline ends. Germline V gene data show CDR1 as SNHLY and CDR2 as FYNNEI. The CDR3 region has the DNA TGTGCCAGCAGTGTAAATACAGGGAGCAATCAGCCCCAGCATTTT. Protein sequence: CASSVNTGSNQPQHF.

The genes are TRBV11-2 and TRBJ2-5; 10 nucleotides agree with TRBD2. CDR1 is SGHAT, CDR2 FQNNGV, per germline. V lost 1 base to trimming and J lost 5 bases; unmatched junction nucleotides: 4. The CDR3 extends over 15 amino acids. The CDR3 sequence is CASSLALAGRETQYF. In nucleotides, the CDR3 is TGTGCCAGCAGCTTAGCACTAGCGGGGAGGGAGACCCAGTACTTC.

The chain links TRBV9 to TRBJ1-2, with 8 bases aligning to TRBD1. The V gene end was trimmed by 2 bases and the J gene end by 6 bases; junction bases not matched to a gene: 15. The germline V gene encodes CDR1 SGDLS and CDR2 YYNGEE. The CDR3 runs 17 residues. CDR3 in DNA: TGTGCCAGCAGCGTGGGGCAGGGGGCTACACCAGGACATGGCTACACCTTC. Encoded protein: CASSVGQGATPGHGYTF.

This clone was observed a few times. The chain has TRBV29-1 and TRBJ1-3; 7 bases align to TRBD1. This CDR3 is built from 14 residues. Germline-derived CDR1 and CDR2 are SQVTM and ANQGSEA. After removal of 5 bases from V and 2 bases from J, the junction contained 6 bases not matched to a gene. The CDR3 loop reads CSVTPGTAGNTIYF. The CDR3 DNA sequence: TGCAGCGTTACGCCCGGGACAGCTGGAAACACCATATATTTT.

This clone was observed a single time. The chain links TRBV5-1 to TRBJ2-5; 15 nucleotides line up with TRBD2. V dropped 0 bases and J dropped 5; count of bases not matched to a gene: 2. The CDR3 runs to 16 residues. From germline, CDR1 is SGHRS and CDR2 YFSETQ. CDR3 loop: CASSLAGTSGGETQYF. CDR3 bases: TGCGCCAGCAGCTTGGCCGGGACTAGCGGGGGGGAGACCCAGTACTTC. Supplemented by reference TRBV5-1 and TRBJ2-5, the full variable domain reads KAGVTQTPRYLIKTRGQQVTLSCSPISGHRSVSWYQQTPGQGLQFLFEYFSETQRNKGNFPGRFSGRQFSNSRSEMNVSTLELGDSALYLCASSLAGTSGGETQYFGPGTRLLVL.

The gene calls are TRBV5-6 and TRBJ2-3; no firm D call. Per germline, CDR1 SGHDT and CDR2 YYEEEE. There are 14 residues in the CDR3. Deletions cut 0 bases from V and 0 bases from J, with 5 bases between. In DNA form, the CDR3 reads TGTGCCAGCAGCTTGGTCGAGAGCACAGATACGCAGTATTTT. This translates into CASSLVESTDTQYF.

V gene TRBV4-1 combines with J gene TRBJ1-1; a possible D gene is TRBD1 (5 bases). The CDR3 length is 14 residues. V was trimmed by 4 bases and J by 6 bases, leaving 15 bases between them. The germline V gene encodes CDR1 MGHRA and CDR2 YSYEKL. The CDR3 sequence: CASSRNTDSSEAFF. The CDR3, as DNA: TGCGCCAGCAGCCGCAATACCGACAGCTCTGAAGCTTTCTTT.

This clone was picked up a small number of times. This sequence joins TRBV6-6 and TRBJ2-5; 7 bases map to TRBD1. The DNA end lines up better with TRBJ2-7; the J call may be wrong. Germline values: CDR1 MNHNY, CDR2 SVGAGI (reference sequence). The CDR3 has 14 amino acids. The CDR3 protein is CASSPGTASYEQYF. DNA of the CDR3: TGTGCCAGCAGCCCCGGGACAGCCTCCTACGAGCAGTACTTC.

This clone came up once. CDR3 sequence: CASSLVLSQETQYF. CDR3 sequence (DNA): TGTGCCAGCAGCTTGGTGTTGTCACAAGAGACCCAGTACTTC. The chain employs TRBV5-4 and TRBJ2-5; D not certain. V shed 0 bases and J shed 2 bases, with 8 bases lying between them. The germline CDR1 and CDR2 sequences are SGHNT and YYREEE (reference sequence). The CDR3 has 14 residues.

The rearrangement links TRBV11-3 to TRBJ2-5; 9 nucleotides match TRBD2. Trimming removed 1 base from V and 1 base from J; junction bases left unmatched: 7. The CDR3 has 17 amino acids. CDR1 SGHNT and CDR2 YENEEA come from the germline V gene. Here the CDR3 DNA reads TGTGCCAGCAGCTTAGGACTCCCGGGACTAGCCCAAGAGACCCAGTACTTC. It is translated as CASSLGLPGLAQETQYF.

This chain joins TRBV5-1 and TRBJ1-2; the D gene is possibly TRBD1 (6 bases). The CDR3 contains 15 residues. Germline V CDR1 and CDR2: SGHRS, YFSETQ. Trimming stripped 0 bases from V and 1 base from J, with 10 bases between. The CDR3: CASSLATGFNYGYTF. CDR3 coding DNA: TGCGCCAGCAGCTTGGCCACAGGGTTTAACTATGGCTACACCTTC.

This chain links TRBV6-5 with TRBJ2-2; tentative D call: TRBD1 (6 bases). The germline gives CDR1 MNHEY, CDR2 SVGAGI. The V and J ends lost 8 bases and 6 bases respectively, with 19 bases between them. CDR3 size: 15 residues. CDR3 amino acids: CASGLGTHRAGELFF. The CDR3 DNA reads TGTGCCAGCGGCCTGGGGACACATAGGGCCGGGGAGCTGTTTTTT.

The chain is built from TRBV7-2 and TRBJ1-2; D is unresolved. Looked up from germline, CDR1 is SGHTA and CDR2 is FQGNSA. The CDR3 contains 15 residues. Trimming removed 1 base from V and 3 bases from J, with 12 bases in between. The DNA for the CDR3 is TGTGCCAGCAGCTTAGTAGACGGGTTGGACTATGGCTACACCTTC. Translated, it gives CASSLVDGLDYGYTF.

This clone was seen a handful of times. The J gene is TRBJ2-1, the V gene TRBV6-1; no reliable D call. This CDR3 region has 13 residues. Trimming pared 4 bases from V and 4 bases from J, leaving 8 bases between. Germline lookup yields CDR1 MNHNS and CDR2 SASEGT. The CDR3 nucleotides read TGTGCCAGCAGTGTAGTTTTGTACAATGAGCAGTTCTTC. Translating gives CASSVVLYNEQFF.

The chain has TRBV28 and TRBJ1-2; 12 bases fit TRBD1. Germline CDR1 reads MDHEN; CDR2 reads SYDVKM. J was trimmed by 4 bases and V by 4 bases; bases with no gene match: 7. The CDR3 runs to 16 residues. This CDR3 is CASSSTGTGGVYGYTF. The DNA of the CDR3 is TGTGCCAGCAGTTCGACCGGGACAGGGGGCGTCTATGGCTACACCTTC.

This rearrangement joins TRBV9 to TRBJ2-1; 9 bases map to TRBD1. Germline trimming cut 5 bases from V and 5 bases from J; bases unmatched to any gene: 5. The CDR3 consists of 14 residues. Germline CDR1 reads SGDLS; CDR2 reads YYNGEE. CDR3 DNA sequence: TGTGCCAGCAGTCCGACAGGGGGTCACAATGAGCAGTTCTTC. Amino acids: CASSPTGGHNEQFF.